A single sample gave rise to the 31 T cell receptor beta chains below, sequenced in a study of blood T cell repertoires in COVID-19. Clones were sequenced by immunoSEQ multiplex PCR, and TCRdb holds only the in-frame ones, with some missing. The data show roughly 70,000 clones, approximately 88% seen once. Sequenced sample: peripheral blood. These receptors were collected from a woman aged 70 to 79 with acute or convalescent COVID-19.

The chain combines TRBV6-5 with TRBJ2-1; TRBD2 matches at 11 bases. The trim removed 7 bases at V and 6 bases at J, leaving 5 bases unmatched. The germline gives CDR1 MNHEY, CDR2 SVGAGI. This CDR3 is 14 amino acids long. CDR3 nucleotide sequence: TGTGCCAGCAAAACTAGCGGGGGAAGCAATGAGCAGTTCTTC. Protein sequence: CASKTSGGSNEQFF.

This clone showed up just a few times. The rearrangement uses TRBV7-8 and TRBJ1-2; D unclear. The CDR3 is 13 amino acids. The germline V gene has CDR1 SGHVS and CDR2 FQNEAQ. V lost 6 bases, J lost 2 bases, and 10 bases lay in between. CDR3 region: CASSPRLNYGYTF. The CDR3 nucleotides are TGTGCCAGCAGTCCCAGGCTCAACTATGGCTACACCTTC.

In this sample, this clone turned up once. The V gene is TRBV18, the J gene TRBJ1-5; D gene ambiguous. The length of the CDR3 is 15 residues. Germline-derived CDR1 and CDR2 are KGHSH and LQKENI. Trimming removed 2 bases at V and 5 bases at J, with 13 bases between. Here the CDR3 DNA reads TGTGCCAGCTCACCATTGGGAGGTCATGATCAGCCCCAGCATTTT. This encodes CASSPLGGHDQPQHF.

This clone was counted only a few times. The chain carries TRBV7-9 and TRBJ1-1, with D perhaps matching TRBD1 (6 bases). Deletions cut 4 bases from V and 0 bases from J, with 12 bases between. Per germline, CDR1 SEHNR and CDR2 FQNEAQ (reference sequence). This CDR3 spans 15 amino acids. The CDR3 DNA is TGTGCCAGCAGCTGGGACACCCTTTTGAACACTGAAGCTTTCTTT. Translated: CASSWDTLLNTEAFF.

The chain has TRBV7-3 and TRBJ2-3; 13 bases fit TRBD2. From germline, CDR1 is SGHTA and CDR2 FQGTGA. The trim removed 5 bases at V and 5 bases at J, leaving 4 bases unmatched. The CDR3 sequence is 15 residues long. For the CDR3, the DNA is TGTGCCAGCAGCCTTACTAGCGGGAGGGAAGATACGCAGTATTTT. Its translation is CASSLTSGREDTQYF.

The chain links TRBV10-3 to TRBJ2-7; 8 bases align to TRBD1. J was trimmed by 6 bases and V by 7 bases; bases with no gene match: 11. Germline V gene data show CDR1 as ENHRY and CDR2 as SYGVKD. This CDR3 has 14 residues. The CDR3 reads CAITSRQGFSEQYF. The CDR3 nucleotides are TGTGCCATCACCTCCAGACAGGGGTTCTCCGAGCAGTACTTC.

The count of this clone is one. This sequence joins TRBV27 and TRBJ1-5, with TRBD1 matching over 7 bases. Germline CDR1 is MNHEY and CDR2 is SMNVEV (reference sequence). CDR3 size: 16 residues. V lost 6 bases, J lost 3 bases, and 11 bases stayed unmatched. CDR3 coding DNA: TGTGCCAGCAGACGCAGCCTTACAGGGGTCAATCAGCCCCAGCATTTT. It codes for CASRRSLTGVNQPQHF.

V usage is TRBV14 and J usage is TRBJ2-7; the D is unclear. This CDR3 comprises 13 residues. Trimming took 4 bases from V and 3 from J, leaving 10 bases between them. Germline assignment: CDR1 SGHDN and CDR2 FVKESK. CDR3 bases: TGTGCCAGCAGCCGACTGCGAAACTACGAGCAGTACTTC. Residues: CASSRLRNYEQYF.

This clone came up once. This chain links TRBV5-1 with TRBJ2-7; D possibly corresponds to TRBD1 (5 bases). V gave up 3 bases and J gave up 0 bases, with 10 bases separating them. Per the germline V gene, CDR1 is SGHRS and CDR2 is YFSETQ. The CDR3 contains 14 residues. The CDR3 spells CASSSQGSSYEQYF. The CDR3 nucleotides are TGCGCCAGCAGCTCCCAGGGCTCCTCCTACGAGCAGTACTTC. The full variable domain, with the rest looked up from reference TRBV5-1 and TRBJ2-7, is KAGVTQTPRYLIKTRGQQVTLSCSPISGHRSVSWYQQTPGQGLQFLFEYFSETQRNKGNFPGRFSGRQFSNSRSEMNVSTLELGDSALYLCASSSQGSSYEQYFGPGTRLTVT.

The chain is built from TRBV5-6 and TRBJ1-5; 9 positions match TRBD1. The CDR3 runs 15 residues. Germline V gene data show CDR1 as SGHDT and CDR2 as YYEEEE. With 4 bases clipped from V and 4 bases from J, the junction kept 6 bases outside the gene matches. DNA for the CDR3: TGTGCCAGCAGCGCCGGGACAGGGAGGAATCAGCCCCAGCATTTT. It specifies CASSAGTGRNQPQHF.

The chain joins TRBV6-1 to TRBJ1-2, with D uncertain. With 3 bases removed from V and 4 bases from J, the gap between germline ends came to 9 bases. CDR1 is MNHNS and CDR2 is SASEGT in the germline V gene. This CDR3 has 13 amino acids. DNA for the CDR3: TGTGCCAGCAGTGAGGAGGGCCTCTATGGCTACACCTTC. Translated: CASSEEGLYGYTF.

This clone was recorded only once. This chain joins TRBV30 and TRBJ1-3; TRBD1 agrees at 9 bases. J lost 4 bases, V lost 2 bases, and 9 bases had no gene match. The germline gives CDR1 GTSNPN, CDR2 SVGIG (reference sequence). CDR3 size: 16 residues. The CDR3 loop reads CAWSSTRTGDGNTIYF. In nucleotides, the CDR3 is TGTGCCTGGAGTTCGACTCGGACAGGGGACGGAAACACCATATATTTT.

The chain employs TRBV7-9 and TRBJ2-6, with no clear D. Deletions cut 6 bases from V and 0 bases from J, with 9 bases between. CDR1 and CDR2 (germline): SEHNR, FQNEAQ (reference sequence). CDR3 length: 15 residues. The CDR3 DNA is TGTGCCAGCAGACGAAACAACTCTGGGGCCAACGTCCTGACTTTC. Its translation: CASRRNNSGANVLTF.

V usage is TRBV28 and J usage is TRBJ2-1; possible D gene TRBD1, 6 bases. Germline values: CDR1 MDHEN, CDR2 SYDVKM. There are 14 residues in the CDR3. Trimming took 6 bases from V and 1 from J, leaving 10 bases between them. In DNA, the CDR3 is TGTGCCAGCAGCGCACAGGGTTCCTACAATGAGCAGTTCTTC. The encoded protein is CASSAQGSYNEQFF.

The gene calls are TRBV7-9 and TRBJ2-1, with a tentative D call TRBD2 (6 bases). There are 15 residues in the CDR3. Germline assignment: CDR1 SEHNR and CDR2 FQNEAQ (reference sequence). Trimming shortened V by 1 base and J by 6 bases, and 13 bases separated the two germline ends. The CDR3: CASSLVRESGNEQFF. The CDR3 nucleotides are TGTGCCAGCAGCTTAGTTCGGGAGTCAGGCAATGAGCAGTTCTTC.

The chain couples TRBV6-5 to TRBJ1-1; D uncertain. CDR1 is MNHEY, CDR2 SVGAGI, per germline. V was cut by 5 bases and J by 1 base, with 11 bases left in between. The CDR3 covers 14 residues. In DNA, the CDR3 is TGTGCCAGCAGTCAATCCGGGAGGAACACTGAAGCTTTCTTT. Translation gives CASSQSGRNTEAFF.

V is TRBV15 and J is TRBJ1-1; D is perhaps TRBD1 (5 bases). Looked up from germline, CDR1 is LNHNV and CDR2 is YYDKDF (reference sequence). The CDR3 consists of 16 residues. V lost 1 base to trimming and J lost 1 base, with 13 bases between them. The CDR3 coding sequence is TGTGCCACCAGCAGAGGGGAGGGGTCGTGGAACACTGAAGCTTTCTTT. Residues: CATSRGEGSWNTEAFF. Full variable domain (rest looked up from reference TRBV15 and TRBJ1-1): DAMVIQNPRYQVTQFGKPVTLSCSQTLNHNVMYWYQQKSSQAPKLLFHYYDKDFNNEADTPDNFQSRRPNTSFCFLDIRSPGLGDTAMYLCATSRGEGSWNTEAFFGQGTRLTVV.

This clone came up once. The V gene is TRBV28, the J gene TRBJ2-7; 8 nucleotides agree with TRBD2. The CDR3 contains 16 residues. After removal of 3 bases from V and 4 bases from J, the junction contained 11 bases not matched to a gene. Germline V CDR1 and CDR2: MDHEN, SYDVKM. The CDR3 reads CASSFHPAAGGYEQYF. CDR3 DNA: TGTGCCAGCAGTTTTCACCCCGCCGCGGGGGGATACGAGCAGTACTTC.

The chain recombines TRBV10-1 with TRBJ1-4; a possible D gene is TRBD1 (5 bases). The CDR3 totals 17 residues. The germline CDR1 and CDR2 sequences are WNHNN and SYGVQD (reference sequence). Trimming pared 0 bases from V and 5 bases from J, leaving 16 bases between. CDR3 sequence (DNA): TGCGCCAGCAGTGAGTCAAATATGACAGCTCGCAATGAAAAACTGTTTTTT. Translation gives CASSESNMTARNEKLFF.

CDR3 residues: CASSLDEGFNQPQHF. CDR3 DNA: TGTGCCAGCAGCTTAGATGAGGGTTTCAATCAGCCCCAGCATTTT. The genes are TRBV7-6 and TRBJ1-5; D is unclear. The CDR3 runs 15 residues. The germline gives CDR1 SGHVS, CDR2 FNYEAQ. Between the trimmed V and J ends, which lost 1 base and 3 bases, there was a span of 10 bases. Supplemented by reference TRBV7-6 and TRBJ1-5, the full variable domain reads GAGVSQSPRYKVTKRGQDVALRCDPISGHVSLYWYRQALGQGPEFLTYFNYEAQQDKSGLPNDRFSAERPEGSISTLTIQRTEQRDSAMYRCASSLDEGFNQPQHFGDGTRLSIL.

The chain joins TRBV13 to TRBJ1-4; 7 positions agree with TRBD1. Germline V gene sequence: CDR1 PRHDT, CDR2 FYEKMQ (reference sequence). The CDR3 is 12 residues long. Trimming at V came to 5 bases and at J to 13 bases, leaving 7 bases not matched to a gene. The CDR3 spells CASSPYRGGLFF. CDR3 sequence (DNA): TGTGCCAGCAGCCCCTACAGGGGAGGACTGTTTTTT.

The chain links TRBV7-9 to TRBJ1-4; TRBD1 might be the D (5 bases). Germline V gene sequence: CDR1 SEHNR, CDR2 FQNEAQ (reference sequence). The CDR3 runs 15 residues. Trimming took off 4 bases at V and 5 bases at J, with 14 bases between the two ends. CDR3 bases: TGTGCCAGCAGCTCGGGTTCGGGGGTGAATGAAAAACTGTTTTTT. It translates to CASSSGSGVNEKLFF.

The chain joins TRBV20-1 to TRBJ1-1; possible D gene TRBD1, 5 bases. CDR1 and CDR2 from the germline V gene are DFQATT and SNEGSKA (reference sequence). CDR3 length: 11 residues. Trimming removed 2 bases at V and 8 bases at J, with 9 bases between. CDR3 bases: TGCAGTGCTAGACGCTCAGGGGAAGCTTTCTTT. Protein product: CSARRSGEAFF.

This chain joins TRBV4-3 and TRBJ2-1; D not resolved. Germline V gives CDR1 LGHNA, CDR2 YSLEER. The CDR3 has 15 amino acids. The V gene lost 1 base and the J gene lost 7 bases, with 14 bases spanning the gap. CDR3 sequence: CASSQGSDVRNEQFF. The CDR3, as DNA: TGCGCCAGCAGCCAAGGTTCGGATGTGAGGAATGAGCAGTTCTTC.

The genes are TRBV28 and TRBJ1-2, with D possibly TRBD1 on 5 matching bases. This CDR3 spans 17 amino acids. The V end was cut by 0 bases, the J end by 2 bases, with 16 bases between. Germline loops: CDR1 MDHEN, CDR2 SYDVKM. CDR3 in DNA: TGTGCCAGCAGTTTATGGGACATAAAACACGGAAACTATGGCTACACCTTC. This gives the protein CASSLWDIKHGNYGYTF.

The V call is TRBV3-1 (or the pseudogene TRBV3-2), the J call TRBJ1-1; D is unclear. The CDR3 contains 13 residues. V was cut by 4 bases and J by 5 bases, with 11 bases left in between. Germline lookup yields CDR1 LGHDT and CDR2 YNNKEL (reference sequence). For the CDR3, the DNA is TGTGCCAGCAGCCTCCACGAGGGTACTGAAGCTTTCTTT. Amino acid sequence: CASSLHEGTEAFF.

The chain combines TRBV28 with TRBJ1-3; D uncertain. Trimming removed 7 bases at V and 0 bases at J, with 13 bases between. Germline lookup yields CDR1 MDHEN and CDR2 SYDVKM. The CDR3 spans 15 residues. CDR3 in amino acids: CASIEGPSSGNTIYF. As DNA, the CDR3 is TGTGCCAGCATTGAGGGCCCGAGCTCTGGAAACACCATATATTTT.

CDR3 in amino acids: CASSSLGQINEQFF. The CDR3 DNA reads TGTGCCAGCAGCTCGCTGGGACAGATCAATGAGCAGTTCTTC. J is TRBJ2-1 and V is TRBV5-4; 7 bases fit TRBD1. Germline V CDR1 and CDR2: SGHNT, YYREEE (reference sequence). V lost 3 bases, J lost 6 bases, and 6 bases stayed unmatched. The CDR3 sequence is 14 residues long.

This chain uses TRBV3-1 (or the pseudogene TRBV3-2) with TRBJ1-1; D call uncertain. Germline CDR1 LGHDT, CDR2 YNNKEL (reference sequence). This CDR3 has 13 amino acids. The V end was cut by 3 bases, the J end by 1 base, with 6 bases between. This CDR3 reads CASSQGPNTEAFF. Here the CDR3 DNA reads TGTGCCAGCAGCCAGGGCCCGAACACTGAAGCTTTCTTT.

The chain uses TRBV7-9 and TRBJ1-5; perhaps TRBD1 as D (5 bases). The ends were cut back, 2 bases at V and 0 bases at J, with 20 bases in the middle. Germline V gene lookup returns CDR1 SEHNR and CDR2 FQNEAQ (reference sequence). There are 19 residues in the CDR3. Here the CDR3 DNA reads TGTGCCAGCAGCTTACTGCACAGGTGGAAAAGTCATAGCAATCAGCCCCAGCATTTT. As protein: CASSLLHRWKSHSNQPQHF.

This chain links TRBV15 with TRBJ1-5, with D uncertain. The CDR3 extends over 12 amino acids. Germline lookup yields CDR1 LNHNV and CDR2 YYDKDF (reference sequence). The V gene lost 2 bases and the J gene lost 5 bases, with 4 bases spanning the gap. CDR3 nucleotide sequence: TGTGCCACCAGCAGACCAGATCAGCCCCAGCATTTT. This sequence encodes CATSRPDQPQHF.